The 15 T cell receptor beta chains presented below share a single source sample, sequenced in a study of T cells in Graves' hyperthyroidism and ophthalmopathy. Using RNA transcripts as the source, TCR beta CDR3 regions were amplified. The HTBI primer set drove a first-round RT-PCR of the TCR CDR3. TCRdb re-called the multiplex PCR reads with MiXCR, one entry per CDR3 protein. This repertoire shows about 700,000 distinct CDR3 sequences, 11% to 15% found once; its top ten account for roughly 10%. What was sequenced was blood. The receptors here all came from a woman aged 18-29 years with Graves' hyperthyroidism.

This clonotype occurred many times. This sequence joins TRBV2 and TRBJ2-1, with TRBD2 identical over 7 bases. V trimming: 6 bases; J trimming: 4 bases; junction bases outside the gene matches: 9. This CDR3 spans 15 amino acids. Germline loops: CDR1 SNHLY, CDR2 FYNNEI. This CDR3 reads CASSGLVDRYNEQFF. CDR3 coding DNA: TGTGCCAGCAGCGGACTAGTTGATCGGTACAATGAGCAGTTCTTC. The whole variable domain, remainder taken from reference TRBV2 and TRBJ2-1, is EPEVTQTPSHQVTQMGQEVILRCVPISNHLYFYWYRQILGQKVEFLVSFYNNEISEKSEIFDDQFSVERPDGSNFTLKIRSTKLEDSAMYFCASSGLVDRYNEQFFGPGTRLTVL.

This clonotype was seen at least ten times. V usage is TRBV11-2 and J usage is TRBJ2-5; maybe TRBD2 (6 bases). Germline V lookup: CDR1 SGHAT, CDR2 FQNNGV. CDR3 length: 15 residues. The V gene lost 4 bases and the J gene lost 0 bases, with 12 bases spanning the gap. The CDR3 nucleotides are TGTGCCAGCAGCTCCGGGACTGATTACCAAGAGACCCAGTACTTC. Its protein product is CASSSGTDYQETQYF.

V is TRBV10-3 and J is TRBJ2-6; perhaps TRBD2 as D (5 bases). Germline assignment: CDR1 ENHRY and CDR2 SYGVKD. Trimming pared 10 bases from V and 0 bases from J, leaving 13 bases between. The CDR3 is 15 residues long. CDR3 in amino acids: CASTRDPSGANVLTF. In nucleotides, the CDR3 is TGTGCCAGCACCCGGGATCCCTCTGGGGCCAACGTCCTGACTTTC.

This clonotype was seen at least ten times. V is TRBV19 and J is TRBJ1-1, with D perhaps matching TRBD1 (6 bases). This CDR3 spans 15 amino acids. Germline loops: CDR1 LNHDA, CDR2 SQIVND (reference sequence). V lost 8 bases to trimming and J lost 1 base, with 17 bases between them. In nucleotides, the CDR3 is TGTGCCAGTGAAGGTACAGGGTGGGGGAACACTGAAGCTTTCTTT. Protein product: CASEGTGWGNTEAFF.

This clonotype was seen at least ten times. The chain links TRBV7-2 to TRBJ2-3, with a possible D match to TRBD2 (5 bases). Germline CDR1 reads SGHTA; CDR2 reads FQGNSA. V lost 2 bases, J lost 5 bases, and 8 bases lay in between. The CDR3 covers 13 residues. For the CDR3, the DNA is TGTGCCAGCAGCTTACCTGCGGGAGATACGCAGTATTTT. Protein sequence: CASSLPAGDTQYF.

This clonotype showed up many times. This chain connects TRBV7-3 to TRBJ2-1, with 11 bases that match TRBD2. Germline V gene sequence: CDR1 SGHTA, CDR2 FQGTGA. Germline trimming cut 2 bases from V and 4 bases from J; bases unmatched to any gene: 4. The CDR3 covers 16 residues. DNA of the CDR3: TGTGCCAGCAGCTTAGGGGGACTAGCGGCGTACAATGAGCAGTTCTTC. Translated: CASSLGGLAAYNEQFF.

This clonotype occurred many times. The chain couples TRBV18 to TRBJ2-1; 9 bases line up with TRBD1. The CDR3 length is 18 residues. Per the germline V gene, CDR1 is KGHSH and CDR2 is LQKENI. Germline trimming cut 4 bases from V and 4 bases from J; bases unmatched to any gene: 14. As DNA, the CDR3 is TGTGCCAGCTCACTTTCCCGGTACGGGACAGGGTTATACAATGAGCAGTTCTTC. Translating gives CASSLSRYGTGLYNEQFF. Drawing the rest from reference TRBV18 and TRBJ2-1, the complete variable domain is NAGVMQNPRHLVRRRGQEARLRCSPMKGHSHVYWYRQLPEEGLKFMVYLQKENIIDESGMPKERFSAEFPKEGPSILRIQQVVRGDSAAYFCASSLSRYGTGLYNEQFFGPGTRLTVL.

This clonotype has at least ten counts. The rearrangement uses TRBV7-6 and TRBJ2-1; 13 bases are a match to TRBD2. Germline CDR1 is SGHVS and CDR2 is FNYEAQ. The CDR3 totals 19 residues. V trimming: 4 bases; J trimming: 0 bases; junction bases outside the gene matches: 9. The CDR3 coding sequence is TGTGCCAGCAGCTCTTCGGGACTAGCGGGATTAATCTCCTACAATGAGCAGTTCTTC. It codes for CASSSSGLAGLISYNEQFF.

This clonotype was counted a few times. The rearrangement joins TRBV28 to TRBJ2-3, with D hard to call. Trimming took 3 bases from V and 2 from J, leaving 12 bases between them. The length of the CDR3 is 15 residues. Germline V lookup: CDR1 MDHEN, CDR2 SYDVKM. This CDR3 reads CASSFGATYTDTQYF. For the CDR3, the DNA is TGTGCCAGCAGTTTCGGAGCGACATACACAGATACGCAGTATTTT.

This clonotype came up many times. The chain couples TRBV7-9 to TRBJ2-7, with TRBD2 matching over 12 bases. CDR1 and CDR2 (germline): SEHNR, FQNEAQ (reference sequence). The length of the CDR3 is 16 residues. V lost 5 bases, J lost 5 bases, and 10 bases stayed unmatched. CDR3 amino acids: CASSETSGSYLNEQYF. CDR3 sequence (DNA): TGTGCCAGCAGCGAGACTAGCGGGAGTTACCTGAACGAGCAGTACTTC.

V gene TRBV19 combines with J gene TRBJ1-4; D unresolved. This CDR3 region has 14 residues. V lost 6 bases, J lost 5 bases, and 13 bases lay in between. Germline V gives CDR1 LNHDA, CDR2 SQIVND (reference sequence). CDR3 coding DNA: TGTGCCAGTAGCCTCAGCGTGCTAAATGAAAAACTGTTTTTT. Translating gives CASSLSVLNEKLFF.

This clonotype was observed at least ten times. The gene calls are TRBV20-1 and TRBJ2-7; 7 bases line up with TRBD2. The CDR3 length is 14 residues. CDR1 and CDR2 (germline): DFQATT, SNEGSKA (reference sequence). The V segment lost 2 bases and the J segment 2 bases; nucleotides outside the gene matches: 6. The CDR3: CSARPMGGTYEQYF. The CDR3 DNA sequence: TGCAGTGCTAGACCTATGGGAGGGACCTACGAGCAGTACTTC.

This clonotype was detected ten times or more. V and J are TRBV27 and TRBJ2-7, with TRBD2 matching over 10 bases. The CDR3 is made up of 18 amino acids. CDR1 MNHEY and CDR2 SMNVEV come from the germline V gene (reference sequence). The trim removed 7 bases at V and 7 bases at J, leaving 22 bases unmatched. The CDR3 DNA reads as TGTGCCAGCACAACCCTCCATTGGGGGACTAGCGTTGGCCAGGAGCAGTACTTC. Amino acids: CASTTLHWGTSVGQEQYF.

The chain carries TRBV6-6 and TRBJ2-1, with 11 bases that match TRBD2. The germline V gene has CDR1 MNHNY and CDR2 SVGAGI (reference sequence). Trimming cost V 6 bases and J 4 bases; bases outside gene matches: 5. The CDR3 length is 15 residues. The CDR3 sequence: CASRGGLAEYNEQFF. The CDR3 DNA reads as TGTGCCAGCAGGGGGGGACTAGCGGAGTACAATGAGCAGTTCTTC.

This clonotype was picked up a small number of times. The CDR3 carries no conserved terminal phenylalanine or tryptophan, so it likely arises from a read error. The chain recombines TRBV7-9 with TRBJ1-1; D remains ambiguous. The V end lost 5 bases, the J end lost 8 bases, and 12 bases lay between the germline ends. Per germline, CDR1 SEHNR and CDR2 FQNEAQ (reference sequence). The CDR3 is 12 residues long. CDR3 sequence (DNA): TGTGCCAGCAGCCCAGGCCTGAGCGAAGCTTTCCTT. Protein sequence: CASSPGLSEAFL.